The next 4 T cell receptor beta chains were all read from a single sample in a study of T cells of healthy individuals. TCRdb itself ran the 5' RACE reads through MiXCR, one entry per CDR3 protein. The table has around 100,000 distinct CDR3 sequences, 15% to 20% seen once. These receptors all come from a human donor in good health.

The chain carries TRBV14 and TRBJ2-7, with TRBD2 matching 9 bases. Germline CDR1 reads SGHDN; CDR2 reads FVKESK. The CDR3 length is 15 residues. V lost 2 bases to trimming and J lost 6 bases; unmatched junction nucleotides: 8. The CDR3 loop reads CASSQLAGVGSEQYF. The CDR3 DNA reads TGTGCCAGCAGCCAATTAGCGGGAGTCGGAAGCGAGCAGTACTTC.

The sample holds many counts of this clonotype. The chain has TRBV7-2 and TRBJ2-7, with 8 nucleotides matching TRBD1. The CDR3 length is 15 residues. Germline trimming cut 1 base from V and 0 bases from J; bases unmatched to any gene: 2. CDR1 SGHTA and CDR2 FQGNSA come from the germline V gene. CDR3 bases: TGTGCCAGCAGCTTAGGGGACAGGACCTCCTACGAGCAGTACTTC. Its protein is CASSLGDRTSYEQYF.

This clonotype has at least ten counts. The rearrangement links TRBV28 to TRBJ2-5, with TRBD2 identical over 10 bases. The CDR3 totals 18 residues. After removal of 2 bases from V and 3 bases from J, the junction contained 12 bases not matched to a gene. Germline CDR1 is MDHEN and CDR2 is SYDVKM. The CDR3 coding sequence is TGTGCCAGCAGTTTAGGGCCCGCGATTACTAGCGGGGAAGAGACCCAGTACTTC. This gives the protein CASSLGPAITSGEETQYF.

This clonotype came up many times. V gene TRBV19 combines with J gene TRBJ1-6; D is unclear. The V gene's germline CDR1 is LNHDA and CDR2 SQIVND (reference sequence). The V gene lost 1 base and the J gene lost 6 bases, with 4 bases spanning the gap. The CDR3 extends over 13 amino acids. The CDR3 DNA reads TGTGCCAGTAGTATAGCGCCTAATTCACCCCTCCACTTT. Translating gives CASSIAPNSPLHF.